The clone carrying this T cell receptor beta chain was seen repeatedly, ten times or more. Using unique molecular identifiers, the investigators prepared the TCRbeta library. TCRdb reanalysed the PCR reads using MiXCR and keeps one entry per CDR3 protein. Of about 200,000 distinct CDR3 sequences listed, more than 12% are singletons. CDR3 length equals 16 residues. CDR1 and CDR2 (germline): SEHNR, FQNEAQ (reference sequence). J gave up 5 bases and V 5 bases, and 9 bases lay outside the gene matches. This entry belongs to a study of T-cell reconstitution after alpha-beta-depleted transplantation in children.

Here the sequenced sample was PBMCs from the stem cell graft donor, taken from the stem cell graft. The chain joins TRBV7-9 to TRBJ2-1; 10 nucleotides match TRBD2. The TCR originated in a human donor who donated a stem cell graft to a child with acute lymphoblastic leukemia. The CDR3: CASSPPGTSVDNEQFF. CDR3 nucleotides: TGTGCCAGCAGCCCGCCCGGGACTAGCGTCGACAATGAGCAGTTCTTC.